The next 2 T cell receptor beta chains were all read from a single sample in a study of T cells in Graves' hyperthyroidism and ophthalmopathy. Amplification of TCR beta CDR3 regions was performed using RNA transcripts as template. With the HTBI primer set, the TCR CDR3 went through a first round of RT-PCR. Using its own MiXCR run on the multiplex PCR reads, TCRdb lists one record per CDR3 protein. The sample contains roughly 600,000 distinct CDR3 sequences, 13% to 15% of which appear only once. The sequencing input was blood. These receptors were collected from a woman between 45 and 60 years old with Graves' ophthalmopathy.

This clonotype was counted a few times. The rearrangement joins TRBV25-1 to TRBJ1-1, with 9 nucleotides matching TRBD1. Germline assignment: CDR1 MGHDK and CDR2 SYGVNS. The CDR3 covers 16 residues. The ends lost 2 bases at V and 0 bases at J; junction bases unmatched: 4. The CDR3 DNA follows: TGTGCCAGCAGTGAACTGGGACAGGGACTGAACACTGAAGCTTTCTTT. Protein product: CASSELGQGLNTEAFF. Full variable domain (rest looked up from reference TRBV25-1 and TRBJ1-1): EADIYQTPRYLVIGTGKKITLECSQTMGHDKMYWYQQDPGMELHLIHYSYGVNSTEKGDLSSESTVSRIRTEHFPLTLESARPSHTSQYLCASSELGQGLNTEAFFGQGTRLTVV.

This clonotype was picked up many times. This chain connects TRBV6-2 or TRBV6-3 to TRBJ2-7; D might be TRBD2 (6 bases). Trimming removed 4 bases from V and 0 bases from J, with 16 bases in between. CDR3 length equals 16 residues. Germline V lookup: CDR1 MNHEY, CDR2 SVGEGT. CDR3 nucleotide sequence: TGTGCCAGCAGTTCCATCGATAGCGGACCCTCCTACGAGCAGTACTTC. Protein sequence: CASSSIDSGPSYEQYF.